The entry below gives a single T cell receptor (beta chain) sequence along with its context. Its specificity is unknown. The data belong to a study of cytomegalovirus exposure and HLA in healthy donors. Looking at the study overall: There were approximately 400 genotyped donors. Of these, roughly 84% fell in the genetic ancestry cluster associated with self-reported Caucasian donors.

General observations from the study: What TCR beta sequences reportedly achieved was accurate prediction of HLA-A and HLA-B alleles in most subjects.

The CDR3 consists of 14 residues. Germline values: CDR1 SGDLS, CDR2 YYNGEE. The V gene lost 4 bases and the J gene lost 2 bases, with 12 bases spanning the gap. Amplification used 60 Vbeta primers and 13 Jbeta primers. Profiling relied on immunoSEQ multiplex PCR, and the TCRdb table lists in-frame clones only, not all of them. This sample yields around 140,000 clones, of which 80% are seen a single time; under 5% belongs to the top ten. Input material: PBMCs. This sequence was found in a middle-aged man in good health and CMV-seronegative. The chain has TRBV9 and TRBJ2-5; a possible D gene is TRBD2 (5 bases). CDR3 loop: CASSPRQRQETQYF. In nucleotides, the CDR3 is TGTGCCAGCAGCCCCCGTCAGCGGCAAGAGACCCAGTACTTC.